The subject of this entry is one T cell receptor (beta chain). Its target is not known. The data belong to a study of cytomegalovirus exposure and HLA in healthy donors. Vbeta (60) and Jbeta (13) primers were used in the PCR. In the original analysis: Roughly 10 million shared chains were among around 80 million unique TCR beta chains counted in a later analysis. TCRdb's table, derived via immunoSEQ multiplex PCR, lists solely in-frame clones and lacks some. V and J calls and clone size are copied from that table; D and trimming were computed from the DNA. The sample holds around 200,000 clones; approximately 80% are singletons and the top ten take 0.2% to 0.25%. Regarding donors, all were healthy bone marrow donors. Whole-study findings and limits: Researchers catalogued approximately 170 TCR beta chains as cytomegalovirus-associated. An analysis done earlier found most TCR beta V segments productive about 87% or about 30% of the time.

Germline V gene lookup returns CDR1 LNHDA and CDR2 SQIVND (reference sequence). The V segment lost 7 bases and the J segment 6 bases; nucleotides outside the gene matches: 10. CDR3 length equals 14 residues. This TCR came from a girl aged 2 to 9 in good health and CMV-seronegative. This chain uses TRBV19 with TRBJ1-2, with 8 bases aligning to TRBD1. The sample taken for sequencing was PBMCs. CDR3 region: CASIRTGLLHGYTF. Written as DNA, the CDR3 is TGTGCCAGTATCCGGACAGGGTTGCTGCATGGCTACACCTTC.